A selection of T cell receptor beta chains follows, all from one sample in a study of regulatory T cells in long-lasting Graves disease. TCRdb called the multiplex PCR reads again in MiXCR, with one record for every CDR3 protein. Of 300,000 to 400,000 distinct CDR3 sequences in the sample, 16% were seen once. This same sample was also part of a study on T cells in Graves' hyperthyroidism and ophthalmopathy.

Specimen: peripheral blood mononuclear cells (PBMCs), collected at new diagnosis, from a patient treated with antithyroid drugs. Every receptor here comes from a man in his forties or fifties with Graves disease. Each CDR3 is given with its conserved first and last residue. The D gene is left open where the match is weak. Clone sizes are given selectively: once, few, many, or a class where the clone is expanded.

CDR3aa: CASGLVPANEQFF; CDR3nt: TGTGCTAGTGGTTTGGTACCGGCCAATGAGCAGTTCTTC; j_gene: TRBJ2-1; d_gene: NA; abundance: few; v_gene: TRBV12-5
CDR3aa: CASSLRSSNQPQHF; CDR3nt: TGTGCCAGCAGTTTGAGAAGTAGCAATCAGCCCCAGCATTTT; j_gene: TRBJ1-5; d_gene: NA; abundance: NA; v_gene: TRBV12-3/TRBV12-4
CDR3aa: CASSQDGAVSPLHF; CDR3nt: TGTGCCAGCAGCCAAGATGGGGCAGTTTCACCCCTCCACTTT; j_gene: TRBJ1-6; d_gene: NA; abundance: NA; v_gene: TRBV4-2
CDR3aa: CASSFKGFGAEAFF; CDR3nt: TGTGCCAGCAGCTTTAAAGGGTTCGGGGCTGAAGCTTTCTTT; j_gene: TRBJ1-1; d_gene: NA; abundance: NA; v_gene: TRBV28
CDR3aa: CASSLGTSGGVGEQFF; CDR3nt: TGCGCCAGCAGCTTAGGTACTAGCGGGGGGGTAGGTGAGCAGTTCTTC; j_gene: TRBJ2-1; d_gene: TRBD2; abundance: NA; v_gene: TRBV5-1
CDR3aa: CASRPDRRYNEQFF; CDR3nt: TGTGCCAGCAGGCCCGACAGGAGGTACAATGAGCAGTTCTTC; j_gene: TRBJ2-1; d_gene: NA; abundance: many; v_gene: TRBV28
CDR3aa: CASSPLGNEQFF; CDR3nt: TGTGCCAGCAGTCCCCTAGGCAATGAGCAGTTCTTC; j_gene: TRBJ2-1; d_gene: NA; abundance: NA; v_gene: TRBV6-2/TRBV6-3
CDR3aa: CASSDRELTGELFF; CDR3nt: TGTGCCAGCAGCGACAGGGAGCTGACCGGGGAGCTGTTTTTT; j_gene: TRBJ2-2; d_gene: TRBD1; abundance: few; v_gene: TRBV5-4
CDR3aa: CASSSRTLGAKNIQYF; CDR3nt: TGTGCCAGCAGTTCCCGGACTTTAGGAGCCAAAAACATTCAGTACTTC; j_gene: TRBJ2-4; d_gene: NA; abundance: many; v_gene: TRBV27
CDR3aa: CASSLQYSPLHF; CDR3nt: TGTGCCAGCAGTCTCCAATATTCACCCCTCCACTTT; j_gene: TRBJ1-6; d_gene: NA; abundance: many; v_gene: TRBV12-3/TRBV12-4
CDR3aa: CASRPAGLASDEQFF; CDR3nt: TGCGCCAGCAGGCCCGCGGGACTAGCGAGCGATGAGCAGTTCTTC; j_gene: TRBJ2-1; d_gene: TRBD2; abundance: many; v_gene: TRBV5-1
CDR3aa: CASSTRLAGSTDTQYF; CDR3nt: TGTGCCAGCAGCACCAGACTAGCGGGGAGCACAGATACGCAGTATTTT; j_gene: TRBJ2-3; d_gene: TRBD2; abundance: many; v_gene: TRBV5-5
CDR3aa: CASSLLTGPPDTQYF; CDR3nt: TGTGCCAGCAGCCTCCTGACGGGGCCCCCAGATACGCAGTATTTT; j_gene: TRBJ2-3; d_gene: NA; abundance: few; v_gene: TRBV11-2
CDR3aa: CASSPGQGSTEAFF; CDR3nt: TGTGCCAGCTCACCCGGACAGGGGAGCACTGAAGCTTTCTTT; j_gene: TRBJ1-1; d_gene: TRBD1; abundance: many; v_gene: TRBV18
CDR3aa: CASSWAGQVRGEQFF; CDR3nt: TGCGCCAGCAGCTGGGCGGGACAGGTTAGGGGTGAGCAGTTCTTC; j_gene: TRBJ2-1; d_gene: TRBD1; abundance: few; v_gene: TRBV5-1
CDR3aa: CASSTRLAGSNTDTQYF; CDR3nt: TGTGCCAGCAGTACTAGACTAGCGGGGTCCAACACAGATACGCAGTATTTT; j_gene: TRBJ2-3; d_gene: TRBD2; abundance: few; v_gene: TRBV27
CDR3aa: CASSDRLAGGRETQYF; CDR3nt: TGTGCCAGCAGCGACAGACTAGCGGGGGGGCGAGAGACCCAGTACTTC; j_gene: TRBJ2-5; d_gene: TRBD2; abundance: many; v_gene: TRBV7-2
CDR3aa: CASSSRRRQGKSSPPHF; CDR3nt: TGTGCCAGCAGCTCGCGGCGGAGACAGGGGAAAAGTTCACCCCCCCACTTT; j_gene: TRBJ1-6; d_gene: TRBD1; abundance: few; v_gene: TRBV11-3
CDR3aa: CASSLPTAGQETQYF; CDR3nt: TGTGCCAGCAGCTTGCCCACGGCAGGCCAAGAGACCCAGTACTTC; j_gene: TRBJ2-5; d_gene: NA; abundance: NA; v_gene: TRBV6-1
CDR3aa: CASSVESSYEQYF; CDR3nt: TGTGCCAGCAGCGTAGAGTCGTCCTACGAGCAGTACTTC; j_gene: TRBJ2-7; d_gene: NA; abundance: many; v_gene: TRBV9
CDR3aa: CASSQRPGPYEQYF; CDR3nt: TGTGCCAGCAGCCAGAGACCCGGGCCCTACGAGCAGTACTTC; j_gene: TRBJ2-7; d_gene: NA; abundance: many; v_gene: TRBV3-1
CDR3aa: CASIRQGTRYGYTF; CDR3nt: TGTGCCAGCATAAGACAGGGGACTCGCTATGGCTACACCTTC; j_gene: TRBJ1-2; d_gene: TRBD1; abundance: many; v_gene: TRBV6-1
CDR3aa: CASSPPNRETGNTIYF; CDR3nt: TGTGCCAGCTCACCACCGAACAGGGAAACTGGAAACACCATATATTTT; j_gene: TRBJ1-3; d_gene: NA; abundance: many; v_gene: TRBV18
CDR3aa: CASSSTLADTGELFF; CDR3nt: TGTGCCAGCAGCTCGACATTAGCGGATACCGGGGAGCTGTTTTTT; j_gene: TRBJ2-2; d_gene: NA; abundance: many; v_gene: TRBV7-3
CDR3aa: CSVRVGDYEQYF; CDR3nt: TGCAGCGTCCGGGTTGGGGACTACGAGCAGTACTTC; j_gene: TRBJ2-7; d_gene: NA; abundance: few; v_gene: TRBV29-1
CDR3aa: CAWSVGNEQYF; CDR3nt: TGTGCCTGGAGTGTGGGAAACGAGCAGTACTTC; j_gene: TRBJ2-7; d_gene: NA; abundance: medium-sized; v_gene: TRBV30
CDR3aa: CASSARTGANIQYF; CDR3nt: TGTGCCAGCAGCGCCCGGACAGGGGCTAACATTCAGTACTTC; j_gene: TRBJ2-4; d_gene: TRBD1; abundance: many; v_gene: TRBV5-6
CDR3aa: CASRDSGLNNNEQFF; CDR3nt: TGTGCCAGCCGTGACTCTGGCCTTAACAACAATGAGCAGTTCTTC; j_gene: TRBJ2-1; d_gene: NA; abundance: few; v_gene: TRBV6-1
CDR3aa: CASSSQVMDTEAFF; CDR3nt: TGTGCCAGCTCATCGCAGGTCATGGACACTGAAGCTTTCTTT; j_gene: TRBJ1-1; d_gene: NA; abundance: few; v_gene: TRBV18
CDR3aa: CASSLGTSGDEQYF; CDR3nt: TGTGCCAGCAGCTTAGGGACTAGCGGGGACGAGCAGTACTTC; j_gene: TRBJ2-7; d_gene: TRBD2; abundance: many; v_gene: TRBV7-3
CDR3aa: CASGSPGHNVRQYF; CDR3nt: TGTGCCAGCGGTAGCCCGGGACATAACGTTAGGCAGTACTTC; j_gene: TRBJ2-7; d_gene: NA; abundance: NA; v_gene: TRBV12-3/TRBV12-4
CDR3aa: CASSGRVNEKLFF; CDR3nt: TGTGCCAGTAGTGGCAGAGTTAATGAAAAACTGTTTTTT; j_gene: TRBJ1-4; d_gene: NA; abundance: NA; v_gene: TRBV19
CDR3aa: CAWSVKGAGELFF; CDR3nt: TGTGCCTGGAGTGTAAAGGGAGCCGGGGAGCTGTTTTTT; j_gene: TRBJ2-2; d_gene: NA; abundance: NA; v_gene: TRBV30
CDR3aa: CASSMGRRGRSLDTGELFF; CDR3nt: TGTGCCAGCAGTATGGGCCGGAGGGGGAGGTCCCTAGACACCGGGGAGCTGTTTTTT; j_gene: TRBJ2-2; d_gene: NA; abundance: few; v_gene: TRBV28
CDR3aa: CSVVRLAGTFETQYF; CDR3nt: TGCAGCGTTGTACGCCTAGCGGGGACGTTCGAGACCCAGTACTTC; j_gene: TRBJ2-5; d_gene: TRBD2; abundance: many; v_gene: TRBV29-1
CDR3aa: CASSPPGLAMNEQFF; CDR3nt: TGCGCCAGCAGCCCACCCGGACTAGCGATGAATGAGCAGTTCTTC; j_gene: TRBJ2-1; d_gene: TRBD2; abundance: many; v_gene: TRBV5-1
CDR3aa: CASTRAEDTEAFF; CDR3nt: TGCGCCAGCACCCGGGCGGAGGACACTGAAGCTTTCTTT; j_gene: TRBJ1-1; d_gene: NA; abundance: many; v_gene: TRBV5-1
CDR3aa: CASRDSTYEQYF; CDR3nt: TGTGCCAGCCGGGACAGTACCTACGAGCAGTACTTC; j_gene: TRBJ2-7; d_gene: TRBD1; abundance: NA; v_gene: TRBV6-1
CDR3aa: CASSLLGWTTKNIQYF; CDR3nt: TGTGCCAGCAGTTTGCTGGGTTGGACGACCAAAAACATTCAGTACTTC; j_gene: TRBJ2-4; d_gene: NA; abundance: many; v_gene: TRBV28
CDR3aa: CATLEGLPRNQPQHF; CDR3nt: TGTGCCACCCTGGAAGGGCTGCCTAGGAATCAGCCCCAGCATTTT; j_gene: TRBJ1-5; d_gene: NA; abundance: many; v_gene: TRBV6-1
CDR3aa: CASSSTGPLWVGKLFF; CDR3nt: TGTGCCAGCAGCTCGACAGGTCCCCTCTGGGTCGGAAAACTGTTTTTT; j_gene: TRBJ1-4; d_gene: NA; abundance: many; v_gene: TRBV7-6
CDR3aa: CSARYWAGGIHEQFF; CDR3nt: TGCAGTGCTAGATACTGGGCGGGGGGAATACATGAGCAGTTCTTC; j_gene: TRBJ2-1; d_gene: TRBD2; abundance: NA; v_gene: TRBV20-1
CDR3aa: CASSAYGEQYF; CDR3nt: TGCGCCAGCTCCGCGTACGGCGAGCAGTACTTC; j_gene: TRBJ2-7; d_gene: NA; abundance: many; v_gene: TRBV5-1
CDR3aa: CASRGSRVVNSNQPQHF; CDR3nt: TGTGCCAGCAGGGGGTCCAGGGTGGTCAATAGCAATCAGCCCCAGCATTTT; j_gene: TRBJ1-5; d_gene: NA; abundance: many; v_gene: TRBV2
CDR3aa: CASSLGGGKETQYF; CDR3nt: TGTGCCAGCAGCCTAGGAGGGGGAAAAGAGACCCAGTACTTC; j_gene: TRBJ2-5; d_gene: NA; abundance: many; v_gene: TRBV7-2
CDR3aa: CASSQPGGPRYNEQFF; CDR3nt: TGTGCCAGTAGCCAACCCGGGGGCCCTAGATACAATGAGCAGTTCTTC; j_gene: TRBJ2-1; d_gene: NA; abundance: few; v_gene: TRBV19
CDR3aa: CASSLEGQGANEQFF; CDR3nt: TGCGCCAGCAGCTTGGAGGGACAGGGGGCTAATGAGCAGTTCTTC; j_gene: TRBJ2-1; d_gene: TRBD1; abundance: many; v_gene: TRBV5-1
CDR3aa: CASSSYSSGANVLTF; CDR3nt: TGTGCCAGCAGCTCTTACAGCTCTGGGGCCAACGTCCTGACTTTC; j_gene: TRBJ2-6; d_gene: NA; abundance: few; v_gene: TRBV5-6
CDR3aa: CAISESSQRQPQHF; CDR3nt: TGTGCCATCAGTGAGTCTTCCCAGAGGCAGCCCCAGCATTTT; j_gene: TRBJ1-5; d_gene: NA; abundance: NA; v_gene: TRBV2
CDR3aa: CASSSMSPSGYYEQYF; CDR3nt: TGTGCCAGCAGCAGTATGTCCCCTAGCGGATATTACGAGCAGTACTTC; j_gene: TRBJ2-7; d_gene: TRBD2; abundance: NA; v_gene: TRBV7-8
CDR3aa: CSAETSGGLEYNEQFF; CDR3nt: TGCAGTGCTGAAACTAGCGGGGGGTTAGAGTACAATGAGCAGTTCTTC; j_gene: TRBJ2-1; d_gene: TRBD2; abundance: many; v_gene: TRBV20-1
CDR3aa: CASSLTGLNQPQHF; CDR3nt: TGTGCCAGCAGTCTAACAGGCCTTAATCAGCCCCAGCATTTT; j_gene: TRBJ1-5; d_gene: NA; abundance: many; v_gene: TRBV28
CDR3aa: CSARAWVSGDEQYF; CDR3nt: TGCAGTGCTAGGGCTTGGGTGTCGGGGGACGAGCAGTACTTC; j_gene: TRBJ2-7; d_gene: NA; abundance: many; v_gene: TRBV20-1
CDR3aa: CASSQARRGNSYEQYF; CDR3nt: TGTGCCAGCAGTCAAGCCCGCAGGGGGAACTCCTACGAGCAGTACTTC; j_gene: TRBJ2-7; d_gene: TRBD1; abundance: NA; v_gene: TRBV11-3
CDR3aa: CASSTQRTDTQYF; CDR3nt: TGTGCCAGCAGTACACAGCGTACAGATACGCAGTATTTT; j_gene: TRBJ2-3; d_gene: NA; abundance: many; v_gene: TRBV2
CDR3aa: CASSRTHPTGEETQYF; CDR3nt: TGCGCCAGCAGCCGGACACACCCGACAGGGGAGGAGACCCAGTACTTC; j_gene: TRBJ2-5; d_gene: TRBD1; abundance: NA; v_gene: TRBV5-1
CDR3aa: CASSLRTALNTQYF; CDR3nt: TGCGCCAGCAGCTTGCGGACTGCCTTGAATACGCAGTATTTT; j_gene: TRBJ2-3; d_gene: NA; abundance: NA; v_gene: TRBV5-1